The following is a T cell receptor beta chain sequence with its context. This entry belongs to a study of cytomegalovirus exposure and HLA in healthy donors. On the study more broadly: Early released data had about 80 million unique TCRs, all coming from HLA-typed donors.

Trimming took 5 bases from V and 7 from J, leaving 20 bases between them. The CDR3 totals 15 residues. Germline CDR1 and CDR2: SGHAT and FQDESV (reference sequence). Primers for the PCR totalled 60 Vbeta and 13 Jbeta. Assay used: immunoSEQ multiplex PCR; TCRdb lists only in-frame clones, some missing. The sample data list 70,000 to 80,000 clones. The material sequenced was PBMCs. The chain employs TRBV11-1 and TRBJ1-2; TRBD1 might be the D (6 bases). This TCR was recovered from a middle-aged man in good health and CMV-seronegative. CDR3 in amino acids: CASSARQAASGGYTF. CDR3 nucleotides: TGTGCCAGCAGCGCCCGACAGGCCGCCTCCGGTGGCTACACCTTC.